This TCR beta chain was profiled in a study of blood T cell repertoires in COVID-19. The wider study: Acute and convalescent COVID-19 specimens originated in the United States, Italy and Spain.

The CDR3 covers 13 residues. Trimming shortened V by 3 bases and J by 6 bases, and 9 bases separated the two germline ends. Per germline, CDR1 MGHRA and CDR2 YSYEKL. Source study methods: Nucleated cell number was recorded as an estimate derived from reference gene primer amplification. Sequencing used immunoSEQ multiplex PCR; TCRdb keeps in-frame clones, though not all of them. That table supplies the V and J calls and clone size; D and trimming were determined from the DNA. The sample lists around 200,000 clones, roughly four fifths occurring once. The sample consisted of peripheral blood. V and J are TRBV4-1 and TRBJ2-1; D possibly corresponds to TRBD2 (6 bases). The sequence was obtained from a human donor in a cohort sampled during active COVID-19. The CDR3 is CASSQGTPNEQFF. CDR3 nucleotides: TGCGCCAGCAGCCAGGGGACTCCCAATGAGCAGTTCTTC.